This T cell receptor (beta chain) was sequenced for a study of control samples from healthy donors and cancer patients. From germline, CDR1 is SEHNR and CDR2 FQNEAQ (reference sequence). Trimming left V 4 bases short and J 9 bases short, with 15 bases between. CDR3 length: 13 residues. Assay used: immunoSEQ multiplex PCR; TCRdb lists only in-frame clones, some missing. This sample has fewer than 65,000 clones, with roughly 80% found just once. The chain employs TRBV7-9 and TRBJ2-5, with D tentatively TRBD1 or TRBD2 (6 bases each). The origin of this receptor is a man between 65 and 79 years old in good health. The sample was blood. The CDR3 reads CASSSLLEGAQYF. The CDR3 coding sequence is TGTGCCAGCAGCTCCCTCCTGGAGGGGGCCCAGTACTTC.